This T cell receptor (beta chain) was retrieved from a study of monozygotic twins with inflammatory bowel disease. TCRdb reprocessed the 5' RACE reads, keeping one entry per CDR3 protein, no DNA. The sample has 300,000 to 450,000 distinct CDR3 sequences. In regard to this clonotype: Antigen: not known.

There are 21 residues in the CDR3. Germline assignment: CDR1 SGHAT and CDR2 FQDESV (reference sequence). Study-wide findings and caveats: Resolution of different T cell subtypes was not achieved. Among twins, concordant and discordant pairs did not differ in repertoire similarity, possibly from limited power.

Source material: blood. This sequence was found in a human donor with ulcerative colitis or Crohn's disease, or a healthy co-twin of an affected twin (not recorded which). This chain connects TRBV11-1 to TRBJ2-7; TCRdb's D gene call, TRBD1, goes unchecked for lack of DNA. CDR3 residues: CASSPRRGDRGSPSHYYEQYF. The entire variable domain, with the rest obtained from reference TRBV11-1 and TRBJ2-7, is as follows: EAEVAQSPRYKITEKSQAVAFWCDPISGHATLYWYRQILGQGPELLVQFQDESVVDDSQLPKDRFSAERLKGVDSTLKIQPAELGDSAMYLCASSPRRGDRGSPSHYYEQYFGPGTRLTVT.